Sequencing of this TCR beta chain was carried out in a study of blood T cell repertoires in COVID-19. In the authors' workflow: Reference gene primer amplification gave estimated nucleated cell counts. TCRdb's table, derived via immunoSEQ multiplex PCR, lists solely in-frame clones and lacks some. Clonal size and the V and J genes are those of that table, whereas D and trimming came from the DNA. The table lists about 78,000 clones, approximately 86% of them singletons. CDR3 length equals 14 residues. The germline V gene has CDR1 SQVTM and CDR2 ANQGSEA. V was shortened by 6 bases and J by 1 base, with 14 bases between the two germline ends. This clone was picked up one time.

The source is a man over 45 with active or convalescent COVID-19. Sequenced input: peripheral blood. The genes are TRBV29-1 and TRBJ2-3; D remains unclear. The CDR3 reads CSVVPSGGTDTQYF. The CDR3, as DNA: TGCAGCGTAGTCCCTTCCGGTGGCACAGATACGCAGTATTTT.